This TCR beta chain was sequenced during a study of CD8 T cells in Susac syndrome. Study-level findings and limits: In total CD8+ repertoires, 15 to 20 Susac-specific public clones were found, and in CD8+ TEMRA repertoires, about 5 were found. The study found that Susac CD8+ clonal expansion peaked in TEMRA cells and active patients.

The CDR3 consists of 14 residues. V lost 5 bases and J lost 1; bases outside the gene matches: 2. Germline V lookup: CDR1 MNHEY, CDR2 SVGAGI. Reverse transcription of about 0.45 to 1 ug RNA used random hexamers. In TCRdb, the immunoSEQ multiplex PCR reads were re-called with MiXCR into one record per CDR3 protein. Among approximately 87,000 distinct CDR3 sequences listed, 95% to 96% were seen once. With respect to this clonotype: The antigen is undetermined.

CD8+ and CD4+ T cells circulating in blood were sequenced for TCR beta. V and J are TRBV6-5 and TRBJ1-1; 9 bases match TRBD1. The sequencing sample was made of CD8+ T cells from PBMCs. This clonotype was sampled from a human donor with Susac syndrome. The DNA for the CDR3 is TGTGCCAGCAGTGCGGGACAGGGGAACACTGAAGCTTTCTTT. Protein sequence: CASSAGQGNTEAFF.